Listed here are 20 T cell receptor beta chains from one sample, sequenced in a study of T cell repertoires in cytomegalovirus infection. MiXCR was run by TCRdb on the reads, yielding one entry per CDR3 protein. The table shows about 600,000 distinct CDR3 sequences, with 24% occurring only once. The sample consisted of CD8+ T cells from PBMCs. The receptor set was obtained from a human donor in good health (CMV status not recorded). Some clones in this sample may be carry-over from other donors' samples.

This clonotype was seen a handful of times. The V gene is TRBV14, the J gene TRBJ2-1; D is unclear. The CDR3 covers 19 residues. Germline CDR1 and CDR2: SGHDN and FVKESK. V was shortened by 0 bases and J by 3 bases, with 21 bases between the two germline ends. Written as DNA, the CDR3 is TGTGCCAGCAGCCAAGATTTAAACGGTGGCACACCAATCTACAATGAGCAGTTCTTC. It is translated as CASSQDLNGGTPIYNEQFF.

This clonotype came up once. Sequence at one end of the junction differs from germline and may be a read error. The chain is built from TRBV28 and TRBJ2-5; D might be TRBD1 or TRBD2, each matching 6 bases. Germline CDR1 reads MDHEN; CDR2 reads SYDVKM. This CDR3 is 15 amino acids long. This CDR3 is CANSFARGALETQYF. Written as DNA, the CDR3 is TGTGCCAACAGTTTCGCAAGGGGGGCGCTTGAGACCCAGTACTTC.

The chain is built from TRBV12-5 and TRBJ2-6; the match to TRBD1 covers 8 bases. From germline, CDR1 is LGHNT and CDR2 FRNRAP. This CDR3 has 18 residues. V was pared by 4 bases and J by 2 bases, with 10 bases of the junction left unmatched. CDR3 sequence (DNA): TGTGCTAGTGGTTCACCGGGACAGGTTAATGCTGGGGCCAACGTCCTGACTTTC. It translates to CASGSPGQVNAGANVLTF.

This clonotype showed up just a few times. The rearrangement links TRBV20-1 to TRBJ2-7; D may be TRBD1 or TRBD2 (5 bases each). CDR1 is DFQATT, CDR2 SNEGSKA, per germline (reference sequence). The CDR3 has 10 residues. The germline V and J ends were trimmed by 5 bases and 6 bases, with 8 bases remaining between them. In DNA, the CDR3 is TGCAGTGCTGGGGCGGGCGAGCAGTACTTC. Its protein is CSAGAGEQYF.

This clonotype was recorded at least ten times. The CDR3 sequence is CASCWGQQETQYF. Here the CDR3 DNA reads TGTGCCAGCTGCTGGGGTCAACAAGAGACCCAGTACTTC. V usage is TRBV5-6 and J usage is TRBJ2-5; no reliable D call. V was pared by 7 bases and J by 2 bases, with 12 bases between. Germline V gene data show CDR1 as SGHDT and CDR2 as YYEEEE. The CDR3 has 13 amino acids. Using reference TRBV5-6 and TRBJ2-5 for the parts outside the CDR3, the full variable domain is DAGVTQSPTHLIKTRGQQVTLRCSPKSGHDTVSWYQQALGQGPQFIFQYYEEEERQRGNFPDRFSGHQFPNYSSELNVNALLLGDSALYLCASCWGQQETQYFGPGTRLLVL.

This chain links TRBV11-2 with TRBJ2-7; no clear D gene. Germline CDR1 SGHAT, CDR2 FQNNGV. CDR3 size: 14 residues. Deletions cut 8 bases from V and 3 bases from J, with 17 bases between. CDR3 region: CASGLTRSLYEQYF. CDR3 DNA sequence: TGTGCCAGCGGTCTTACCCGGAGTCTCTACGAGCAGTACTTC.

The chain carries TRBV7-9 and TRBJ2-2; D perhaps matches TRBD2 (5 bases). Trimming took 3 bases from V and 5 from J, leaving 16 bases between them. This CDR3 contains 16 residues. Germline CDR1 is SEHNR and CDR2 is FQNEAQ (reference sequence). CDR3 nucleotide sequence: TGTGCCAGCAGCTTGACGGACTTTGGCAGTACCGGGGAGCTGTTTTTT. Translated, it gives CASSLTDFGSTGELFF.

The chain carries TRBV29-1 and TRBJ1-1, with 7 bases that match TRBD1. The CDR3 runs 16 residues. After removal of 6 bases from V and 5 bases from J, the junction contained 18 bases not matched to a gene. Germline V gene sequence: CDR1 SQVTM, CDR2 ANQGSEA. Written as DNA, the CDR3 is TGCAGCGTGCCGCCGGGACAGAGTGAAAAAAGAACTGAAGCTTTCTTT. It specifies CSVPPGQSEKRTEAFF. Combining the CDR3 with reference TRBV29-1 and TRBJ1-1 gives the whole variable domain SAVISQKPSRDICQRGTSLTIQCQVDSQVTMMFWYRQQPGQSLTLIATANQGSEATYESGFVIDKFPISRPNLTFSTLTVSNMSPEDSSIYLCSVPPGQSEKRTEAFFGQGTRLTVV.

The chain uses TRBV4-3 and TRBJ2-2; the D call may be TRBD1 or TRBD2 (5 bases each). The CDR3 runs 14 residues. The V end was cut by 5 bases, the J end by 8 bases, with 15 bases between. Germline V gene data show CDR1 as LGHNA and CDR2 as YSLEER. CDR3 residues: CASSLGVGGGELFF. The CDR3, as DNA: TGCGCCAGCAGCTTGGGGGTTGGAGGAGGGGAGCTGTTTTTT.

This clonotype was recorded a few times. This chain connects TRBV20-1 to TRBJ2-1, with D possibly TRBD2 on 7 matching bases. This CDR3 is built from 14 residues. V dropped 2 bases and J dropped 5 bases, with 13 bases sitting between them. CDR1 is DFQATT and CDR2 is SNEGSKA in the germline V gene (reference sequence). CDR3 loop: CSARWRGLHNEQFF. CDR3 nucleotide sequence: TGCAGTGCTAGATGGCGGGGGCTCCACAATGAGCAGTTCTTC.

Worth noting for this clonotype: Since no conserved phenylalanine or tryptophan closes the CDR3, a read error is the likely cause. The genes are TRBV7-2 and TRBJ2-3, with D hard to call. Germline-derived CDR1 and CDR2 are SGHTA and FQGNSA. The length of the CDR3 is 13 residues. For the CDR3, the DNA is TGTGCGAGCAGCTTTTTACCCACAGATACGCAGTATTGT. Its translation: CASSFLPTDTQYC.

CDR3 protein: CSARIRQGFSYEQYV. CDR3 nucleotides: TGCAGTGCTAGAATCCGCCAGGGGTTTTCCTACGAGCAGTACGTC. The chain recombines TRBV20-1 with TRBJ2-7, with D perhaps matching TRBD1 (6 bases). Germline CDR1 DFQATT, CDR2 SNEGSKA (reference sequence). Trimming stripped 2 bases from V and 1 base from J, with 15 bases between. This CDR3 has 15 amino acids.

This chain joins TRBV27 and TRBJ2-7; D unclear. This CDR3 has 15 amino acids. Germline loops: CDR1 MNHEY, CDR2 SMNVEV (reference sequence). The V end was cut by 0 bases, the J end by 3 bases, with 12 bases between. The CDR3 sequence: CASSLSGLGLYEQYF. CDR3 coding DNA: TGTGCCAGCAGTTTATCCGGGCTAGGGCTCTACGAGCAGTACTTC.

This clonotype turned up a few times. The rearrangement joins TRBV27 to TRBJ2-1; 7 positions agree with TRBD1. Per germline, CDR1 MNHEY and CDR2 SMNVEV (reference sequence). The CDR3 is 14 residues long. V lost 3 bases to trimming and J lost 5 bases; unmatched junction nucleotides: 4. The CDR3, as DNA: TGTGCCAGCAGTTTTCAACAGGGGAACAATGAGCAGTTCTTC. It is translated as CASSFQQGNNEQFF.

This clonotype was counted a few times. CDR3 loop: CASSSGAQEQFF. The CDR3 DNA reads as TGTGCCAGCAGCTCGGGGGCCCAAGAGCAGTTCTTC. The chain couples TRBV14 to TRBJ2-1, with D possibly called TRBD1 or TRBD2 (6 bases each). CDR1 SGHDN and CDR2 FVKESK come from the germline V gene. The ends were cut back, 5 bases at V and 10 bases at J, with 12 bases in the middle. The CDR3 extends over 12 amino acids.

This clonotype was seen a few times. V and J are TRBV5-4 and TRBJ1-1; TRBD1 matches at 11 bases. Germline V gives CDR1 SGHNT, CDR2 YYREEE (reference sequence). The CDR3 contains 13 residues. The V segment lost 6 bases and the J segment 6 bases; nucleotides outside the gene matches: 4. The CDR3 here is CASIGQGASEAFF. The CDR3 DNA follows: TGTGCCAGCATCGGACAGGGGGCTTCTGAAGCTTTCTTT.

This clonotype was seen a handful of times. The chain's CDR3 is CASSLRVARGTDTQYF. The DNA of the CDR3 is TGTGCCAGCAGCTTGAGAGTCGCTAGGGGCACAGATACGCAGTATTTT. The chain recombines TRBV13 with TRBJ2-3; D is unclear. The V gene's germline CDR1 is PRHDT and CDR2 FYEKMQ (reference sequence). The CDR3 loop spans 16 amino acids. Trimming removed 3 bases at V and 1 base at J, with 14 bases between.

The chain couples TRBV20-1 to TRBJ2-1; 9 nucleotides line up with TRBD2. After removal of 2 bases from V and 0 bases from J, the junction contained 11 bases not matched to a gene. CDR1 DFQATT and CDR2 SNEGSKA come from the germline V gene (reference sequence). The CDR3 is 18 residues long. The CDR3: CSARLVAGDILSYNEQFF. The CDR3 region has the DNA TGCAGTGCTAGATTGGTAGCGGGAGATATTCTCTCCTACAATGAGCAGTTCTTC.

The chain combines TRBV6-2 or TRBV6-3 with TRBJ1-5; D unclear. V shed 0 bases and J shed 6 bases, with 18 bases lying between them. This CDR3 has 17 residues. Germline CDR1 MNHEY, CDR2 SVGEGT. CDR3 bases: TGTGCCAGCAGTTACTCGATGGATTTGGTCCATAGTCAGCCCCAGCATTTT. Protein sequence: CASSYSMDLVHSQPQHF.

V gene TRBV19 combines with J gene TRBJ1-1; 8 nucleotides line up with TRBD1. Germline CDR1 is LNHDA and CDR2 is SQIVND (reference sequence). The CDR3 loop spans 15 amino acids. After removal of 5 bases from V and 5 bases from J, the junction contained 10 bases not matched to a gene. This chain's CDR3 is CASSPVRDRGTEAFF. CDR3 nucleotides: TGTGCCAGTAGTCCCGTACGTGACAGGGGAACTGAAGCTTTCTTT.